This T cell receptor beta chain is drawn from a study of memory CD4+ T cells and cytomegalovirus serostatus. V was clipped by 6 bases and J by 0 bases, with 9 bases between them. This CDR3 spans 15 amino acids. CDR1 and CDR2 from the germline V gene are SNHLY and FYNNEI. Single viable CD3+CD4+CD8-CD45RO+ cells were sorted as the memory CD4+ T cells. Profiling relied on immunoSEQ multiplex PCR, and the TCRdb table lists in-frame clones only, not all of them. The sample consists of about 43,000 clones, around four fifths of them appearing once. This clonotype originated in an adult in good health and CMV-seronegative. The V call is TRBV2, the J call TRBJ2-6; D may be TRBD1 (5 bases). Material for sequencing was memory CD4+ T cells from blood. This chain's CDR3 is CASRNRHSGANVLTF. CDR3 bases: TGTGCCAGCAGGAACAGGCACTCTGGGGCCAACGTCCTGACTTTC.